These 8 T cell receptor beta chains originate from one sample sequenced in a study of blood T cells in healthy people across ages. Primed by a sample-barcoded 5' primer and a J-beta primer mix, a second PCR proceeded for about 7 to 11 cycles. TCRdb itself ran the 5' RACE reads through MiXCR, one entry per CDR3 protein. Of about 800,000 distinct CDR3 sequences in the sample, roughly 25% were seen once. In addition, the sample was reused for a study of T cells of mothers and their children.

Input material: blood. These receptor sequences come from a boy between 10 and 17 years old in good health.

This clonotype appeared once. The chain couples TRBV29-1 to TRBJ2-3; D is perhaps TRBD2 (6 bases). Germline V gene lookup returns CDR1 SQVTM and CDR2 ANQGSEA. Trimming took off 3 bases at V and 3 bases at J, with 10 bases between the two ends. The CDR3 spans 13 residues. This CDR3 is CSVEQGRTDTQYF. Written as DNA, the CDR3 is TGCAGCGTTGAGCAAGGGAGGACAGATACGCAGTATTTT.

The V gene is TRBV2, the J gene TRBJ2-4; possible D gene TRBD2, 7 bases. From germline, CDR1 is SNHLY and CDR2 FYNNEI. The CDR3 is 13 residues long. The V end was cut by 7 bases, the J end by 7 bases, with 14 bases between. The CDR3 DNA reads TGTGCCAGCATCGAGGGGGGGGAGAACATTCAGTACTTC. Translation gives CASIEGGENIQYF.

CDR3: CASSYSQRWETQYF. In DNA, the CDR3 is TGTGCCAGCAGTTACTCCCAACGGTGGGAGACCCAGTACTTC. This chain connects TRBV6-2 or TRBV6-3 to TRBJ2-5, with D unclear. CDR3 length equals 14 residues. Germline V gives CDR1 MNHEY, CDR2 SVGEGT. The V end was cut by 0 bases, the J end by 5 bases, with 10 bases between.

In its sample, this clonotype was seen a few times. The V gene is TRBV3-1, the J gene TRBJ2-1; D possibly corresponds to TRBD1 (6 bases). Trimming removed 2 bases from V and 7 bases from J, with 12 bases in between. This CDR3 contains 14 residues. CDR1 and CDR2 (germline): LGHDT, YNNKEL (reference sequence). CDR3 sequence reads: CASSQPGQRNEQFF. In nucleotides, the CDR3 is TGTGCCAGCAGCCAACCGGGACAACGGAATGAGCAGTTCTTC.

This clonotype was recorded a few times. This rearrangement joins TRBV28 to TRBJ2-4; D is undetermined. The CDR3 consists of 16 residues. Germline V gives CDR1 MDHEN, CDR2 SYDVKM. The germline V and J ends were trimmed by 3 bases and 0 bases, with 12 bases remaining between them. CDR3 sequence (DNA): TGTGCCAGCAGTTTCCCCTGGAGCTTAGCCAAAAACATTCAGTACTTC. The encoded protein is CASSFPWSLAKNIQYF.

This clonotype was recorded once. J is TRBJ2-3 and V is TRBV7-2, with D possibly TRBD2 on 5 matching bases. The germline gives CDR1 SGHTA, CDR2 FQGNSA. The CDR3 runs 15 residues. The ends were cut back, 1 base at V and 5 bases at J, with 13 bases in the middle. DNA of the CDR3: TGTGCCAGCAGCTTAGAACCCCTAGCCCAAGATACGCAGTATTTT. Encoded protein: CASSLEPLAQDTQYF.

J is TRBJ2-1 and V is TRBV28, with 10 bases fitting TRBD1. Trimming at V came to 5 bases and at J to 6 bases, leaving 7 bases not matched to a gene. Germline assignment: CDR1 MDHEN and CDR2 SYDVKM. There are 15 residues in the CDR3. CDR3 DNA sequence: TGTGCCAGCAGTCAGTCCGGGACAGGGGTCAATGAGCAGTTCTTC. Translated, it gives CASSQSGTGVNEQFF.

This clonotype was counted only a few times. Being one base from a much bigger clone, this may be a read error. The V call is TRBV25-1, the J call TRBJ2-7, with TRBD2 matching 7 bases. Germline V gives CDR1 MGHDK, CDR2 SYGVNS. The CDR3 loop spans 15 amino acids. The CDR3 loop reads CASSEPAGSSYEQHF. For the CDR3, the DNA is TGTGCCAGCAGTGAACCAGCGGGGAGCTCCTACGAGCAGCACTTC.